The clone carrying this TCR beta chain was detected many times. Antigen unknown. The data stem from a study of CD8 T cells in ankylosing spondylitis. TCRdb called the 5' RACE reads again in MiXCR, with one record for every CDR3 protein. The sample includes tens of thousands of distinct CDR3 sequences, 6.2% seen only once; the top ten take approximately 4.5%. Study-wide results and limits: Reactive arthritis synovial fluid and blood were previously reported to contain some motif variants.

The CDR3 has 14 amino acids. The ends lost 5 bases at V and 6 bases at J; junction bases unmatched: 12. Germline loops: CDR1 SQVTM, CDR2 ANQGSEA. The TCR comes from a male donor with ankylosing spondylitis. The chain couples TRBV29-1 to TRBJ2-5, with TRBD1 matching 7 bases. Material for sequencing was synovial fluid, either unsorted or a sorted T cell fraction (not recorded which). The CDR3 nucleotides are TGCAGCGTTTTAGCTATAGGGGGCGGAAAGACCCAGTACTTC. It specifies CSVLAIGGGKTQYF.